A selection of T cell receptor beta chains follows, all from one sample in a study of response to subunit inactivated influenza vaccine. TCRdb re-called the RT-PCR reads through MiXCR, storing one row per CDR3 protein. The table lists about 520,000 distinct CDR3 sequences, around 25% of them singletons. The input for sequencing was CD4+ T cells sorted from PBMCs, taken less than 6 days after vaccination. These receptors originate from a middle-aged man who received an inactivated influenza vaccine. Each CDR3 is given with its conserved first and last residue. D genes are given only for firm matches. Expanded clones are given a class, and other clones once, few, many or no size at all.

- | many | TRBJ1-1 | TRBV12-3/TRBV12-4 | CASARLGVEAFF | TGTGCCAGCGCCAGATTAGGTGTTGAAGCTTTCTTT
- | - | TRBJ1-5 | TRBV28 | CASSFQPQHF | TGTGCCAGCAGTTTCCAGCCCCAGCATTTT
TRBD2 | - | TRBJ2-5 | TRBV6-5 | CASSYGTRGETQYF | TGTGCCAGCAGTTACGGGACTAGAGGAGAGACCCAGTACTTC
- | - | TRBJ1-4 | TRBV4-3 | CASSQDGGRREKLFF | TGCGCCAGCAGCCAAGACGGGGGCCGAAGGGAAAAACTGTTTTTT
TRBD1 | - | TRBJ2-3 | TRBV3-1 | CASRFGQASTDTQYF | TGTGCCAGCAGATTCGGACAGGCTAGCACAGATACGCAGTATTTT
- | - | TRBJ2-3 | TRBV5-1 | CASRMDSLLPDTQYF | TGCGCCAGCAGAATGGACAGTTTACTCCCAGATACGCAGTATTTT
TRBD1 | - | TRBJ1-5 | TRBV28 | CASRNGQGGGQPQHF | TGTGCCAGCAGAAATGGACAGGGGGGCGGTCAGCCCCAGCATTTT
- | - | TRBJ1-6 | TRBV6-5 | CASSYRRSSSPLHF | TGTGCCAGCAGTTACCGAAGGAGTAGTTCACCCCTCCACTTT
- | few | TRBJ1-1 | TRBV12-3/TRBV12-4 | CASRDVNTEAFF | TGTGCCAGCAGGGACGTGAACACTGAAGCTTTCTTT
- | - | TRBJ2-7 | TRBV28 | CASRGPLNYYEQYF | TGTGCCAGCCGGGGACCCCTCAACTACTACGAGCAGTACTTC
TRBD1 | - | TRBJ2-1 | TRBV6-2/TRBV6-3 | CASSTGTGVVHEQFF | TGTGCCAGCAGTACCGGGACAGGGGTGGTGCATGAGCAGTTCTTC
- | once | TRBJ2-3 | TRBV14 | CASSQEAFSRVTDTQYF | TGTGCCAGCAGCCAAGAGGCCTTCTCTCGAGTCACAGATACGCAGTATTTT
- | - | TRBJ2-5 | TRBV20-1 | CSAARTAKETQYF | TGCAGTGCTGCCCGGACGGCTAAAGAGACCCAGTACTTC
- | few | TRBJ2-3 | TRBV5-1 | CASSPSRLSTDTQYF | TGCGCCAGCAGTCCCAGTAGACTTAGCACAGATACGCAGTATTTT
- | - | TRBJ2-3 | TRBV9 | CASSVDQIRTDTQYF | TGTGCCAGCAGCGTAGATCAGATTCGCACAGATACGCAGTATTTT
TRBD1 | few | TRBJ1-6 | TRBV20-1 | CSAPDRGPSPLHF | TGCAGTGCGCCAGACAGGGGGCCTTCACCCCTCCACTTT
- | - | TRBJ2-7 | TRBV5-1 | CASRQGFSYEQYF | TGCGCCAGCAGGCAGGGCTTCTCCTACGAGCAGTACTTC
TRBD2 | - | TRBJ2-1 | TRBV29-1 | CSVAPGLAGSAQFF | TGCAGCGTTGCTCCGGGACTAGCGGGATCAGCGCAGTTCTTC
- | - | TRBJ2-5 | TRBV9 | CASSAREGMETQYF | TGTGCCAGCAGCGCTCGAGAGGGCATGGAGACCCAGTACTTC
TRBD2 | - | TRBJ2-5 | TRBV20-1 | CSARSRLAGETQYF | TGCAGTGCTAGGTCCAGACTAGCGGGGGAGACCCAGTACTTC
- | few | TRBJ1-1 | TRBV4-2 | CASSNDPAGNTEAFF | TGTGCCAGCAGCAACGACCCGGCGGGGAACACTGAAGCTTTCTTT
- | few | TRBJ1-1 | TRBV6-1 | CASCEAHRNGIAFF | TGTGCCAGCTGTGAAGCGCACCGGAACGGAATAGCTTTCTTT
TRBD1 | - | TRBJ2-3 | TRBV29-1 | CSVEGTGVPDTQYF | TGCAGCGTTGAGGGGACAGGGGTTCCAGATACGCAGTATTTT
- | - | TRBJ2-7 | TRBV6-1 | CASSEAMSPSYEQYF | TGTGCCAGCAGTGAAGCAATGTCGCCATCCTACGAGCAGTACTTC
- | - | TRBJ1-6 | TRBV20-1 | CSARGAFDNSPLHF | TGCAGTGCTAGGGGAGCTTTCGATAATTCACCCCTCCACTTT
- | - | TRBJ2-5 | TRBV12-3/TRBV12-4 | CASSLVTGLETQYF | TGTGCCAGCAGTTTAGTTACAGGTTTGGAGACCCAGTACTTC
TRBD1 | - | TRBJ2-2 | TRBV29-1 | CSVGQGGSGELFF | TGCAGCGTTGGACAGGGGGGATCCGGGGAGCTGTTTTTT
- | - | TRBJ1-1 | TRBV4-1 | CASSPNTGLPEAFF | TGCGCCAGCAGCCCCAATACAGGGCTTCCTGAAGCTTTCTTT
- | - | TRBJ2-2 | TRBV12-3/TRBV12-4 | CASRPGHNTGELFF | TGTGCCAGCAGGCCGGGACATAACACCGGGGAGCTGTTTTTT
- | few | TRBJ2-5 | TRBV4-2 | CASSHVGASEETQYF | TGTGCCAGCAGCCATGTCGGGGCCAGTGAAGAGACCCAGTACTTC
- | - | TRBJ2-7 | TRBV6-1 | CASSELWGTYEQYF | TGTGCCAGCAGTGAGTTGTGGGGGACCTACGAGCAGTACTTC
TRBD1 | few | TRBJ2-2 | TRBV29-1 | CSGGQGQNTGELFF | TGCAGCGGGGGACAGGGACAGAACACCGGGGAGCTGTTTTTT
- | - | TRBJ2-3 | TRBV5-5 | CASINRATDTQYF | TGTGCCAGTATAAACAGGGCCACAGATACGCAGTATTTT